The 12 T cell receptor beta chains listed next were all sequenced from one sample in a study of cytomegalovirus exposure and HLA in healthy donors. Profiling relied on immunoSEQ multiplex PCR, and the TCRdb table lists in-frame clones only, not all of them. The sample holds about 140,000 clones; approximately 82% are singletons and the top ten take roughly 27%. Specimen: PBMCs. The receptors were sampled from a young man in good health and CMV-seropositive.

The chain has TRBV11-2 and TRBJ2-7; TRBD2 matches 12 bases. The J segment lost 4 bases and the V segment lost 1 base, leaving 2 bases of the junction unmatched. The length of the CDR3 is 15 residues. Looked up from germline, CDR1 is SGHAT and CDR2 is FQNNGV. The CDR3 sequence: CASSLGTSGIYEQYF. The CDR3 nucleotides are TGTGCCAGCAGCTTAGGGACTAGCGGGATTTACGAGCAGTACTTC.

V is TRBV9 and J is TRBJ1-4, with D possibly being TRBD1 (6 bases). This CDR3 has 16 amino acids. Germline assignment: CDR1 SGDLS and CDR2 YYNGEE. V gave up 4 bases and J gave up 2 bases, with 15 bases separating them. The CDR3 here is CASSITTGSTNEKLFF. In nucleotides, the CDR3 is TGTGCCAGCAGCATAACCACAGGGTCTACTAATGAAAAACTGTTTTTT.

The rearrangement links TRBV10-3 to TRBJ1-5; TRBD1 might be the D (6 bases). The CDR3 runs 15 residues. Germline V gene sequence: CDR1 ENHRY, CDR2 SYGVKD. Trimming took off 4 bases at V and 6 bases at J, with 16 bases between the two ends. CDR3 bases: TGTGCCATCAGTGTTACATCAGGGGCGGCTCAGCCCCAGCATTTT. It encodes CAISVTSGAAQPQHF.

This clone was recorded at least ten times. This chain connects TRBV11-2 to TRBJ2-7; 9 nucleotides align to TRBD2. With 1 base clipped from V and 3 bases from J, the junction kept 4 bases outside the gene matches. The CDR3 sequence is 15 residues long. CDR1 is SGHAT, CDR2 FQNNGV, per germline. In nucleotides, the CDR3 is TGTGCCAGCAGCTTAGCCAGCGGGGGGATCTACGAGCAGTACTTC. Translated: CASSLASGGIYEQYF.

The CDR3 region is CASSLRGIGAGELFF. The CDR3 coding sequence is TGTGCCAGCAGCTTGCGAGGGATAGGAGCCGGGGAGCTGTTTTTT. This rearrangement joins TRBV5-8 to TRBJ2-2; tentatively, D is TRBD2 (5 bases). The CDR3 spans 15 residues. V lost 1 base, J lost 6 bases, and 13 bases lay in between. Germline values: CDR1 SGHTS, CDR2 YDEGEE.

The chain has TRBV27 and TRBJ1-2; the match to TRBD1 covers 10 bases. With V trimmed by 5 bases and J by 5 bases, 8 bases remained unmatched. Germline V CDR1 and CDR2: MNHEY, SMNVEV (reference sequence). CDR3 size: 15 residues. The CDR3 protein is CASSPGTGAGYGYTF. The CDR3 DNA sequence: TGTGCCAGCAGTCCCGGGACAGGGGCGGGATATGGCTACACCTTC.

The V gene is TRBV5-6, the J gene TRBJ2-3; possible D gene TRBD1, 6 bases. The V gene's germline CDR1 is SGHDT and CDR2 YYEEEE. Trimming cost V 0 bases and J 2 bases, with 7 bases left between them. This CDR3 contains 14 residues. The CDR3 spells CASSLDRDTDTQYF. In DNA, the CDR3 is TGTGCCAGCAGCTTGGACAGGGACACAGATACGCAGTATTTT.

The count of this clone is one. The chain uses TRBV2 and TRBJ2-5; TRBD2 matches 16 bases. The junction had 5 bases not matched to a gene; V was cut back by 8 bases and J by 5 bases. This CDR3 is built from 15 residues. CDR1 and CDR2 (germline): SNHLY, FYNNEI. The DNA of the CDR3 is TGTGCCAGCGGGACTAGCGGGAGGGCCTTTGAGACCCAGTACTTC. As protein: CASGTSGRAFETQYF. The entire variable domain, with the rest obtained from reference TRBV2 and TRBJ2-5, is as follows: EPEVTQTPSHQVTQMGQEVILRCVPISNHLYFYWYRQILGQKVEFLVSFYNNEISEKSEIFDDQFSVERPDGSNFTLKIRSTKLEDSAMYFCASGTSGRAFETQYFGPGTRLLVL.

This clone was detected only once. The chain couples TRBV11-2 to TRBJ2-2; 8 nucleotides match TRBD1. The J segment lost 4 bases and the V segment lost 3 bases, leaving 4 bases of the junction unmatched. Germline-derived CDR1 and CDR2 are SGHAT and FQNNGV. The CDR3 contains 15 residues. The CDR3 region has the DNA TGTGCCAGCAGCTTGGACAGGGTTAGCACCGGGGAGCTGTTTTTT. Encoded protein: CASSLDRVSTGELFF.

This rearrangement joins TRBV10-3 to TRBJ2-7; 13 nucleotides match TRBD2. J gave up 0 bases and V 5 bases, and 7 bases lay outside the gene matches. This CDR3 has 17 amino acids. Germline V gives CDR1 ENHRY, CDR2 SYGVKD. The CDR3 is CAISSTGTSGISYEQYF. For the CDR3, the DNA is TGTGCCATCAGTAGCACCGGGACTAGCGGGATCTCCTACGAGCAGTACTTC.

The chain combines TRBV10-1 with TRBJ2-7; 7 positions agree with TRBD1. With V trimmed by 5 bases and J by 1 base, 8 bases remained unmatched. The CDR3 extends over 15 amino acids. Per the germline V gene, CDR1 is WNHNN and CDR2 is SYGVQD (reference sequence). The CDR3 loop is CASSSDRDHSYEQYF. CDR3 bases: TGCGCCAGCAGTTCTGACAGGGACCATTCCTACGAGCAGTACTTC.

The chain recombines TRBV14 with TRBJ2-7; 9 nucleotides match TRBD2. CDR3 size: 16 residues. CDR1 and CDR2 (germline): SGHDN, FVKESK. After removal of 0 bases from V and 7 bases from J, the junction contained 10 bases not matched to a gene. The CDR3 loop reads CASSQDIGLALSEQYF. CDR3 nucleotide sequence: TGTGCCAGCAGCCAAGATATCGGACTAGCGTTGTCTGAGCAGTACTTC.